Included here is one TCR beta chain sequence, with context. This clone was seen just once. Its antigen target is currently unknown. One base away there is no much larger clone; base qualities are not given. TCRbeta CDR3 regions were sequenced with the immunoSEQ Assay. After extraction, genomic DNA underwent amplification by bias-controlled multiplex PCR, followed by high-throughput sequencing. As for how the authors treated the data: To quantify the absolute abundance of each unique TCRbeta CDR3 region, sequences were collapsed and filtered. Usable DNA was measured by amplifying reference genes present in all nucleated cells, and TCRbeta template counts were normalized to that usable DNA to estimate T cell fraction. Repertoire TCRs were annotated as SARS-CoV-2-specific by exact matching of V gene, CDR3 amino acid sequence and J gene to a known reactive TCR set. The reference SARS-CoV-2 TCR set was obtained from MIRA and was filtered for enrichment in COVID-19-positive ImmuneCODE repertoires, whereby public or cross-reactive TCRs were removed. Based on the MIRA antigens, annotated TCRs were further analysed at the level of specific ORF or position within ORF. Breadth was defined as annotated unique rearrangements over total unique productive rearrangements; depth was the summed frequency of those rearrangements. TCR breadth was compared between groups using two-sided Wilcoxon rank-sum tests. The table was pulled from immuneACCESS by TCRdb, which kept in-frame rearrangements only. Such tables lose some clones; where checked, under half of the loss comes from unresolved V genes, and the rest has no known cause. The DNA was the basis for D and trimming; V, J and clone size are from that table. Across this sample there are fewer than 900,000 clones, with more than 80% seen only once. The top ten constitute approximately 1.5% of the sample.

These data are taken from a study of Ad26.COV2.S vaccination and SARS-CoV-2 variants (dated by TCRdb to the early 2020s). Study-wide context: Vaccine-arm donors came from COV1001, a multicentre, randomized, double-blind, placebo-controlled phase I-IIa trial of Ad26.COV2.S in healthy adults. Ad26.COV2.S was administered intramuscularly at a dose of 5x10^10 or 1x10^11 viral particles, either as one shot or as two shots given 56 days apart. Sequencing of the TCRbeta repertoire served to evaluate the specificity and breadth of SARS-CoV-2-reactive T cell receptors following Ad26.COV2.S vaccination. A total of around 32 samples were included in the TCR-sequenced set, comprising 19 Ad26.COV2.S vaccine recipients, 5 placebo recipients and 8 SARS-CoV-2 convalescent individuals. Trial participants were randomized into five groups of five: low-dose or high-dose Ad26.COV2.S given once or twice, or placebo on both occasions. Investigators did not know the trial group allocation while performing experiments and assessing outcomes. Points the paper makes about the study in general: Comparing responses between vaccine doses or regimens was not something the study was powered to do. Spike-specific TCR breadth was higher in Ad26.COV2.S recipients than in placebo recipients (P = 0.0014). It was noted by the authors that total T cell responses may have been underestimated by the TCR breadth and depth analyses. After vaccination, spike-specific CD8+ and CD4+ T cell responses were reported to show substantial breadth. Comparable non-spike TCR breadth was observed between vaccine and placebo recipients, consistent with only spike being contained in the vaccine.

What the treatment or condition label conveys for this sample: roughly 20 received Ad26.COV2.S at low or high dose, single or two shots; 5 received placebo; per-sample allocation not given. Repertoires of vaccine and placebo recipients were sequenced from samples taken on day 63 after the first injection. In Cohort 1b, fewer than 30 adults aged 18-55 years were enrolled at a single site in Boston, USA, between 29 July and 7 August 2020. Ad26.COV2.S consisted of a replication-incompetent adenovirus type 26 vector by which a prefusion-stabilized SARS-CoV-2 spike protein from the original Wuhan strain was expressed. The clonotype was recovered from a person aged 18-60 years who received the Ad26.COV2.S COVID-19 vaccine or a placebo. This sample comprised peripheral blood, obtained in a trial of Ad26.COV2.S vaccine versus placebo.

The sequenced DNA is TGTGCCAGCAGTTACAGCCGGTCCGGACAGGTCTATGGCTACACCTTC. This encodes CASSYSRSGQVYGYTF. Recombination joined TRBV6-5 with TRBJ1-2; 7 middle bases align to TRBD1. The germline V gene supplies CDR1 MNHEY and CDR2 SVGAGI. The germline V and J ends show losses of 2 bases and 4 bases respectively, and no gene match explains 10 bases of the junction. The CDR3 spans 16 residues, from the cysteine through the phenylalanine. Kept here is only the CDR3 DNA, which spans 48 bases and is read in frame from base 1.